This T cell receptor beta chain was obtained from a study of regulatory T cells in long-lasting Graves disease (dated by TCRdb to about 2021). Regarding the research as a whole: Persistent Graves' disease meant more than 5 years of antithyroid drug treatment with TSH receptor autoantibodies that stayed positive. The study took place in China and was registered as a clinical trial. This study used TCR sequencing and RNA sequencing of peripheral blood to compare persistent Graves' disease patients against newly diagnosed Graves' disease patients. Persistent Graves' disease patients in the clinical cohort had taken antithyroid drugs for about 10.3 years on average. TCR sequencing covered some 13 persistent and approximately 20 newly diagnosed Graves' disease patients, 33 samples in total.

The CDR3 sequence holds 16 residues, the cysteine and phenylalanine included. Only the CDR3 DNA is retained, 48 bases long and in frame from the first base. CDR1 and CDR2 are read off the germline V gene (reference sequence) as LNHNV and YYDKDF. Ends trimmed: V by 0 bases, J by 8 bases; bases unmatched to a gene: 10. The method was multiplex PCR. Sequencer: Illumina HiSeq 4000. iRepertoire HTBI primers and Arm-PCR amplification of CDR3 regions were used to construct TCR beta libraries. Before sequencing, the PCR products went through gel purification. The original pipeline was this. Gene usage analysis of CDR3 amino acid clonotypes relied on the approximately 62 TRBV and 15 or so TRBJ segments identified across samples. COPE and FqMerger were used to merge filtered high-quality paired reads into contigs. Contigs were aligned with BLAST to IMGT TRBV, TRBD and TRBJ reference genes, and CDR3 was defined per IMGT. Any clonotype with a frequency above 0.1% was classified as a highly expanded clone. Shannon entropy served as the measure of repertoire diversity, while the Gini coefficient captured V-J evenness. A clonotype found in more than one individual was treated as public. TCRdb reprocessing: public reads trimmed at Q25 with fastp, clones called with MiXCR, in-frame beta chains kept. Merged by CDR3 protein, the rows form single entries marked with the most common genes and DNA. The V and J calls shown here were made by TCRdb, not taken from the authors' results. The sample table lists about 460,000 distinct CDR3 sequences, approximately 22% of them with a count of one. The top ten hold less than 15% of the sample.

The sample's time point label, in plain terms: persistent/refractory GD, antithyroid drugs over 5 years with positive TRAb. RNA was extracted from PBMCs in TRIzol for both TCR sequencing and RNA sequencing. The diagnosis of Graves' disease was made according to American Thyroid Association guidelines. Patients were recruited from an endocrinology department in Xi'an, China. Each patient gave 7.5 to 10 milliliters of peripheral blood, collected in an EDTA anticoagulant tube. Ficoll Paque Plus density gradient separation was used to isolate PBMCs, and no further T cell sorting was done. An Agilent 2100 Bioanalyzer and agarose gel were used to check RNA quality, and a NanoDrop 2000 was used to measure RNA concentration. Findings and caveats that apply to the study as a whole: TRBV28, TRBJ1-2 and TRBJ2-5 were preferentially used in persistent disease, while TRBV20-1 and TRBJ2-1 were favored in newly diagnosed disease. The authors acknowledged the small sample size as a limitation that may reduce accuracy. Persistent Graves' disease patients showed lower TCR Shannon entropy and fewer highly expanded clones than newly diagnosed patients, suggesting clonal expansion. Peripheral blood alone was examined, since thyroid tissue, which constituted the primary lesion, could not be accessed. Sequencing and analysis were restricted to the TCR beta chain. More public clonotypes were shared among persistent patients (2,741) than among newly diagnosed patients (more than 950).

Comments on this clonotype: Its antigen is unknown. Per-nucleotide qualities are absent, and no much larger clonotype sits a single base away.

The clonotype originates from a female donor with Graves disease. This specimen consisted of peripheral blood mononuclear cells (PBMCs), obtained when the disease was refractory, from a patient treated with antithyroid drugs. The sequence is built from TRBV15 and TRBJ2-4, with 7 junctional bases fitting TRBD2. Here is the DNA: TGTGCCACCAGCAGAGATTTTGTCTCGCGGGAGCACATTCAGTACTTC. Translated, it reads CATSRDFVSREHIQYF.